This T cell receptor beta chain was recorded in a study of T-cell reconstitution after alpha-beta-depleted transplantation in children. This clonotype turned up a few times. This sample's TCRbeta library carried unique molecular identifier barcodes. TCRdb re-derived calls from the PCR reads in MiXCR, one entry per CDR3 protein. The data hold hundreds of thousands of distinct CDR3 sequences, with roughly 23% observed a single time. The sequencing here drew on PBMCs, mostly from graft donor cells, taken 360 days after TCRalphabeta/CD19-depleted stem cell transplant. This TCR came from a boy younger than two who had a stem cell transplant for acute myeloid leukemia, so the T cells may come from the graft donor.

CDR3 region: CSAGAQGGETQYF. For the CDR3, the DNA is TGCAGTGCTGGGGCACAGGGAGGAGAGACCCAGTACTTC. This chain links TRBV20-1 with TRBJ2-5; TRBD1 or TRBD2 may be the D gene (6 bases each). CDR3 size: 13 residues. V was shortened by 5 bases and J by 4 bases, with 14 bases between the two germline ends. Germline-derived CDR1 and CDR2 are DFQATT and SNEGSKA (reference sequence).